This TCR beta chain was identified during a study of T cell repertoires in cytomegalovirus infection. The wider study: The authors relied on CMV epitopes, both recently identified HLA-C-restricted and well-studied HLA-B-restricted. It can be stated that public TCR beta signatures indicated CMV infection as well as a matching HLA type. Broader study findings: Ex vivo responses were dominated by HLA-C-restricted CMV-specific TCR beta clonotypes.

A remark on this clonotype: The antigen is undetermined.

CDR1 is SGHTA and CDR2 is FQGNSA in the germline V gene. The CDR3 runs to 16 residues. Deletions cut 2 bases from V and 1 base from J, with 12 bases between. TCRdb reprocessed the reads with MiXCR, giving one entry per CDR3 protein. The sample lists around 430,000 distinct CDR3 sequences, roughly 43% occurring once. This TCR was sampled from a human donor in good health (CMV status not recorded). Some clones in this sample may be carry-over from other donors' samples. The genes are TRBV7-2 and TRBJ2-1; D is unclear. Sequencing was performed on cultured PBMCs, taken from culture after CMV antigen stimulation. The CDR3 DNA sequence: TGTGCCAGCAGCTTACGAAATGCTGGGTCCTACAATGAGCAGTTCTTC. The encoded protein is CASSLRNAGSYNEQFF.